This passage covers 13 T cell receptor beta chains from one sample sequenced in a study of blood T cell repertoires in COVID-19 (dated by TCRdb to about 2020). Library prep was done by the immunoSEQ multiplex PCR assay. TCRdb stores this immuneACCESS table with in-frame sequences only. Part of the clones is absent; in the studies checked, under half of the shortfall reflects unresolved V genes, and no reason is known for the rest. The sample table holds about 270,000 clones, of which roughly nine tenths were seen once. Around 2% of the sample comes from the top ten. The sequenced sample consisted of PBMCs or T cells enriched from blood (not recorded which). The receptor set was obtained from a woman aged 18 to 35 who had recovered from COVID-19.

This rearrangement joins TRBV24-1 to TRBJ1-2; unclear D gene. The CDR3 spans 11 residues. Trimming stripped 3 bases from V and 8 bases from J, with 6 bases between. Germline V CDR1 and CDR2: KGHDR, SFDVKD. The CDR3 region has the DNA TGTGCCACCAGTGATGCACGGGGCTACACCTTC. Its translation: CATSDARGYTF.

The chain combines TRBV5-1 with TRBJ2-5; TRBD1 aligns across 8 bases. V shed 3 bases, J shed 0 bases, and the junction held 4 bases outside the gene matches. This CDR3 has 15 amino acids. The germline gives CDR1 SGHRS, CDR2 YFSETQ. CDR3 loop: CASSWGDRYQETQYF. CDR3 DNA sequence: TGCGCCAGCAGCTGGGGGGACAGGTACCAAGAGACCCAGTACTTC.

The genes are TRBV18 and TRBJ1-6; 7 bases are shared with TRBD1. V was clipped by 3 bases and J by 7 bases; unmatched bases: 9. The CDR3 contains 16 residues. Germline V gene lookup returns CDR1 KGHSH and CDR2 LQKENI. The CDR3 protein is CASSPSFGTDNSPLHF. The CDR3 coding sequence is TGTGCCAGCTCACCCTCGTTCGGGACAGACAATTCACCCCTCCACTTT.

V is TRBV19 and J is TRBJ1-2; D is perhaps TRBD1 (6 bases). V was trimmed by 2 bases and J by 3 bases, leaving 13 bases between them. This CDR3 is built from 15 residues. Germline V gene lookup returns CDR1 LNHDA and CDR2 SQIVND (reference sequence). DNA of the CDR3: TGTGCCAGTAGTATATTAGGGGGACGCGACTATGGCTACACCTTC. Translated, it gives CASSILGGRDYGYTF.

The rearrangement links TRBV2 to TRBJ2-3; 8 nucleotides line up with TRBD2. From germline, CDR1 is SNHLY and CDR2 FYNNEI. Trimming cost V 7 bases and J 5 bases; bases outside gene matches: 8. This CDR3 comprises 14 residues. CDR3 in DNA: TGTGCCAGCAATAGCGGGACCGGGGAAGATACGCAGTATTTT. It specifies CASNSGTGEDTQYF.

The rearrangement joins TRBV11-1 to TRBJ2-4; tentatively, D is TRBD1 (6 bases). CDR1 SGHAT and CDR2 FQDESV come from the germline V gene (reference sequence). V was shortened by 5 bases and J by 9 bases, with 14 bases between the two germline ends. The CDR3 sequence is 13 residues long. The CDR3 region is CASSHRDPGIQYF. The CDR3 DNA sequence: TGTGCCAGCAGCCACAGGGATCCCGGCATTCAGTACTTC.

This clone was seen once. The rearrangement links TRBV7-6 to TRBJ2-1; weak D call: TRBD2 (6 bases). This CDR3 is built from 13 residues. V lost 2 bases, J lost 6 bases, and 8 bases lay in between. Germline loops: CDR1 SGHVS, CDR2 FNYEAQ. The CDR3 DNA is TGTGCCAGCAGCTTAAACGGGGGCAATGAGCAGTTCTTC. Its protein is CASSLNGGNEQFF.

The rearrangement joins TRBV21-1 to TRBJ2-5; the D segment call TRBD2 is taken from the table without a DNA check. TRBV21-1 constitutes a pseudogene. The CDR3 contains 19 residues. Here the CDR3 DNA reads TGTGCCAGCAGCAAAGCGTTAAGGGGCGGGGACCGAAAGCAAGAGACCCAGTACTTC. Residues: CASSKALRGGDRKQETQYF.

This clone was seen more than once but under ten times. The chain uses TRBV7-8 and TRBJ1-3; 7 bases match TRBD1. CDR3 length: 15 residues. The trim removed 5 bases at V and 0 bases at J, leaving 4 bases unmatched. The germline V gene encodes CDR1 SGHVS and CDR2 FQNEAQ. CDR3 in DNA: TGTGCCAGCAGCCGAGACAGGGCCTCTGGAAACACCATATATTTT. It codes for CASSRDRASGNTIYF. Supplemented by reference TRBV7-8 and TRBJ1-3, the full variable domain reads GAGVSQSPRYKVAKRGQDVALRCDPISGHVSLFWYQQALGQGPEFLTYFQNEAQLDKSGLPSDRFFAERPEGSVSTLKIQRTQQEDSAVYLCASSRDRASGNTIYFGEGSWLTVV.

This sequence joins TRBV5-1 and TRBJ2-1; D is uncertain. The CDR3 is 13 residues long. V lost 1 base and J 8 bases, leaving 10 bases between the germline ends. Germline assignment: CDR1 SGHRS and CDR2 YFSETQ. CDR3 residues: CASSLSVGYEQFF. The DNA for the CDR3 is TGCGCCAGCAGCTTGTCGGTCGGGTATGAGCAGTTCTTC.

The rearrangement links TRBV2 to TRBJ2-1; the D is unclear. The V gene lost 2 bases and the J gene lost 9 bases, with 8 bases spanning the gap. The V gene's germline CDR1 is SNHLY and CDR2 FYNNEI. The CDR3 has 12 residues. The CDR3 coding sequence is TGTGCCAGCAGTGAAACAGTACGTGAGCAGTTCTTC. Translated, it gives CASSETVREQFF. Supplemented by reference TRBV2 and TRBJ2-1, the full variable domain reads EPEVTQTPSHQVTQMGQEVILRCVPISNHLYFYWYRQILGQKVEFLVSFYNNEISEKSEIFDDQFSVERPDGSNFTLKIRSTKLEDSAMYFCASSETVREQFFGPGTRLTVL.

The rearrangement joins TRBV7-9 to TRBJ1-2, with 8 bases matching TRBD1. Unmatched junction bases numbered 13, after V lost 5 bases and J lost 8 bases. The CDR3 sequence is 15 residues long. Germline CDR1 is SEHNR and CDR2 is FQNEAQ (reference sequence). This CDR3 reads CASSPQGLTGDGYTF. In nucleotides, the CDR3 is TGTGCCAGCAGCCCACAAGGCCTGACAGGGGACGGCTACACCTTC.

V is TRBV11-2 and J is TRBJ2-7; 9 bases are shared with TRBD1. V lost 3 bases to trimming and J lost 3 bases; unmatched junction nucleotides: 3. The CDR3 is made up of 14 amino acids. Germline V lookup: CDR1 SGHAT, CDR2 FQNNGV. Written as DNA, the CDR3 is TGTGCCAGCAGCTTCGGGACAGGGAACTACGAGCAGTACTTC. This sequence encodes CASSFGTGNYEQYF.